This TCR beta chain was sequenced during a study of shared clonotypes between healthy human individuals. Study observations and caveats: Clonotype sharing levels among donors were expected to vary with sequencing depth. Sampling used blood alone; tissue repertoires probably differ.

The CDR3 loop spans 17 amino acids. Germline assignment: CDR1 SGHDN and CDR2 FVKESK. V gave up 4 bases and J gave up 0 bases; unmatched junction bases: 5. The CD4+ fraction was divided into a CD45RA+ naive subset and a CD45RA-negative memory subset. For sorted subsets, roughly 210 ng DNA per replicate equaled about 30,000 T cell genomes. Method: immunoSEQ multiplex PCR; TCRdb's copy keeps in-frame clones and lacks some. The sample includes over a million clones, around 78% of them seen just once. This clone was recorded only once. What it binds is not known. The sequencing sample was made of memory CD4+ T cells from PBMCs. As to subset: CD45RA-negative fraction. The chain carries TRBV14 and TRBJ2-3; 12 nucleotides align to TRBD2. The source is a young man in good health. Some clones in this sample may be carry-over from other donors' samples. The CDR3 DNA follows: TGTGCCAGCAGCCCAATCGGACTAGCGGGAAGCACAGATACGCAGTATTTT. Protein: CASSPIGLAGSTDTQYF. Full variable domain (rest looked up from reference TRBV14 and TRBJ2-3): EAGVTQFPSHSVIEKGQTVTLRCDPISGHDNLYWYRRVMGKEIKFLLHFVKESKQDESGMPNNRFLAERTGGTYSTLKVQPAELEDSGVYFCASSPIGLAGSTDTQYFGPGTRLTVL.